The 28 T cell receptor beta chains given below trace back to one sample, sequenced in a study of cytomegalovirus exposure and HLA in healthy donors. 13 Jbeta primers and 60 Vbeta primers were used for the PCR. Generated by immunoSEQ multiplex PCR, the TCRdb table keeps only in-frame clones and is missing some. The sample has about 81,000 clones; just over 75% are singletons. Sequenced material: PBMCs. The source of these receptors is a man aged 50-60 years in good health and CMV-seropositive.

This clone has just one count. V and J are TRBV5-4 and TRBJ2-5; TRBD2 aligns across 9 bases. J gave up 2 bases and V 4 bases, and 9 bases lay outside the gene matches. CDR1 SGHNT and CDR2 YYREEE come from the germline V gene (reference sequence). CDR3 length: 16 residues. This CDR3 is CASSLNLAGVQETQYF. In DNA, the CDR3 is TGTGCCAGCAGCCTAAACTTAGCGGGAGTACAAGAGACCCAGTACTTC.

A remark on this clone: Germline is not matched at one junction end, which may reflect a read error. The chain is built from TRBV7-9 and TRBJ1-5; D perhaps matches TRBD1 (6 bases). This CDR3 is 16 amino acids long. From germline, CDR1 is SEHNR and CDR2 FQNEAQ (reference sequence). DNA of the CDR3: TGTTCCAGCAGTCCCCCCACACAGGGAGGCAATCAGCCCCAGCATTTT. Its protein product is CSSSPPTQGGNQPQHF. The whole variable domain, remainder taken from reference TRBV7-9 and TRBJ1-5, is DTGVSQNPRHKITKRGQNVTFRCDPISEHNRLYWYRQTLGQGPEFLTYFQNEAQLEKSRLLSDRFSAERPKGSFSTLEIQRTEQGDSAMYLCSSSPPTQGGNQPQHFGDGTRLSIL.

This chain connects TRBV7-2 to TRBJ2-1, with 7 bases that match TRBD2. CDR3 length: 15 residues. V gave up 4 bases and J gave up 8 bases; unmatched junction bases: 11. The V gene's germline CDR1 is SGHTA and CDR2 FQGNSA. CDR3 coding DNA: TGTGCCAGCAGCTATATGGGGAGGGGTGGGGATGAGCAGTTCTTC. Its protein is CASSYMGRGGDEQFF.

Comment on this clone: One end of the junction fails to match germline, which may point to a read error. This chain joins TRBV4-2 and TRBJ2-7; 7 nucleotides agree with TRBD2. The CDR3 spans 17 residues. Germline CDR1 reads LGHNA; CDR2 reads YNFKEQ. CDR3 in DNA: TGTGCCAGCAGCCAAGATCCCCGACTAGCCCGATCCTACAAGCAGTACTTC. As protein: CASSQDPRLARSYKQYF.

The rearrangement links TRBV14 to TRBJ2-7; 7 positions agree with TRBD1. The CDR3 runs to 15 residues. Germline-derived CDR1 and CDR2 are SGHDN and FVKESK. With V trimmed by 1 base and J by 6 bases, 9 bases remained unmatched. DNA for the CDR3: TGTGCCAGCAGCCAAGGTCGAGACAGGGTCGCCGAGCAGTACTTC. Encoded protein: CASSQGRDRVAEQYF.

The chain employs TRBV21-1 and TRBJ1-2; TRBD1 is the table's D call and was not checked against the DNA. TRBV21-1 is recorded as a pseudogene. The CDR3 loop spans 15 amino acids. The CDR3 loop is CASSKDGTGGFGYTF. In DNA form, the CDR3 reads TGTGCCAGCAGCAAGGACGGGACAGGGGGCTTTGGCTACACCTTC.

This clone has a handful of counts. The chain employs TRBV27 and TRBJ1-1, with D possibly matching TRBD1 (6 bases). This CDR3 has 14 amino acids. The V end lost 2 bases, the J end lost 11 bases, and 18 bases lay between the germline ends. Germline loops: CDR1 MNHEY, CDR2 SMNVEV (reference sequence). The CDR3 protein is CASSLTPARGGAFF. The CDR3 DNA sequence: TGTGCCAGCAGTTTAACACCGGCGCGAGGGGGTGCTTTCTTT.

The rearrangement links TRBV5-6 to TRBJ2-7, with 8 bases fitting TRBD2. Germline assignment: CDR1 SGHDT and CDR2 YYEEEE. The CDR3 consists of 15 residues. V shed 4 bases, J shed 4 bases, and the junction held 10 bases outside the gene matches. CDR3 bases: TGTGCCAGCAGCCTGGGAGAGCGGGAGTATTACGAGCAGTACTTC. It encodes CASSLGEREYYEQYF.

The chain joins TRBV9 to TRBJ1-2; 7 nucleotides align to TRBD1. The CDR3 covers 13 residues. V shed 2 bases, J shed 8 bases, and the junction held 6 bases outside the gene matches. The germline V gene encodes CDR1 SGDLS and CDR2 YYNGEE. CDR3 nucleotide sequence: TGTGCCAGCAGCGTGCCCCACAGGGGCGGCTACACCTTC. Protein product: CASSVPHRGGYTF.

The V gene is TRBV28, the J gene TRBJ1-2, with TRBD1 as a possible D gene (5 bases). CDR3 size: 15 residues. Per the germline V gene, CDR1 is MDHEN and CDR2 is SYDVKM. The V end lost 1 base, the J end lost 8 bases, and 17 bases lay between the germline ends. CDR3 sequence (DNA): TGTGCCAGCAGTTTATCCCCGACAGCCTCTGGAGGCTACACCTTC. It specifies CASSLSPTASGGYTF.

CDR3 protein: CASSPLGGGAGKTDTQYF. For the CDR3, the DNA is TGTGCCAGCAGCCCGCTGGGCGGGGGGGCAGGAAAGACAGATACGCAGTATTTT. The chain carries TRBV9 and TRBJ2-3; 9 bases are a match to TRBD2. Trimming took 4 bases from V and 3 from J; bases not matched to a gene: 15. CDR1 SGDLS and CDR2 YYNGEE come from the germline V gene. This CDR3 region has 18 residues.

Only a few counts were recorded for this clone. The CDR3 sequence: CASSEGLANTGELFF. The CDR3 DNA reads as TGCGCCAGCAGCGAAGGACTAGCGAACACCGGGGAGCTGTTTTTT. The chain has TRBV4-1 and TRBJ2-2; 7 bases agree with TRBD2. V lost 5 bases and J lost 0; bases outside the gene matches: 3. Per the germline V gene, CDR1 is MGHRA and CDR2 is YSYEKL. CDR3 length equals 15 residues.

The rearrangement joins TRBV14 to TRBJ1-6; 7 bases map to TRBD1. The CDR3 runs 16 residues. V lost 4 bases, J lost 10 bases, and 13 bases stayed unmatched. Germline loops: CDR1 SGHDN, CDR2 FVKESK. The CDR3: CASSLLGTARGSPLHF. CDR3 DNA sequence: TGTGCCAGCAGCCTCCTCGGGACAGCTAGGGGGTCACCCCTCCACTTT.

The CDR3 protein is CAWSAQVPYEQYF. In DNA form, the CDR3 reads TGTGCCTGGAGTGCACAGGTCCCCTACGAGCAGTACTTC. This chain uses TRBV30 with TRBJ2-7; the D gene is possibly TRBD1 (5 bases). V was clipped by 1 base and J by 2 bases, with 9 bases between them. CDR1 is GTSNPN, CDR2 SVGIG, per germline (reference sequence). The CDR3 is made up of 13 amino acids.

V and J are TRBV5-1 and TRBJ2-7, with TRBD1 as a possible D gene (6 bases). CDR3 length equals 14 residues. Germline V CDR1 and CDR2: SGHRS, YFSETQ. Trimming stripped 3 bases from V and 6 bases from J, with 16 bases between. CDR3 DNA sequence: TGCGCCAGCAGCTCCGACCCGACAGGTCCCGAGCAGTACTTC. This encodes CASSSDPTGPEQYF.

The J gene is TRBJ2-7, the V gene TRBV19; maybe TRBD2 (5 bases). This CDR3 comprises 15 residues. V was clipped by 3 bases and J by 3 bases, with 15 bases between them. Germline V lookup: CDR1 LNHDA, CDR2 SQIVND (reference sequence). CDR3 region: CASSMGDLLLYEQYF. DNA for the CDR3: TGTGCCAGTAGTATGGGAGACCTCCTACTCTACGAGCAGTACTTC. Complete variable domain (other parts from reference TRBV19 and TRBJ2-7): DGGITQSPKYLFRKEGQNVTLSCEQNLNHDAMYWYRQDPGQGLRLIYYSQIVNDFQKGDIAEGYSVSREKKESFPLTVTSAQKNPTAFYLCASSMGDLLLYEQYFGPGTRLTVT.

For this clone: The junction and the germline gene differ at one end; a read error may be behind it. The chain couples TRBV7-9 to TRBJ2-1, with 10 bases matching TRBD2. Germline values: CDR1 SEHNR, CDR2 FQNEAQ (reference sequence). The CDR3 consists of 15 residues. The CDR3, as DNA: TGTTCCAGCAGCTCTAGCGGGAGCTCCTACAATGAGCAGTTCTTC. Translated, it gives CSSSSSGSSYNEQFF.

The CDR3 DNA is TGTGCCAGCAGTGAGCCGGGAGTTGGCAATGAGCAGTTCTTC. Translating it yields CASSEPGVGNEQFF. This chain links TRBV25-1 with TRBJ2-1; possibly TRBD2 for D (6 bases). The germline gives CDR1 MGHDK, CDR2 SYGVNS. The CDR3 spans 14 residues. Trimming shortened V by 3 bases and J by 6 bases, and 12 bases separated the two germline ends.

The gene calls are TRBV18 and TRBJ2-7; 9 bases match TRBD1. The germline CDR1 and CDR2 sequences are KGHSH and LQKENI. The trim removed 3 bases at V and 2 bases at J, leaving 5 bases unmatched. CDR3 length: 15 residues. The CDR3 DNA follows: TGTGCCAGCTCACCTTCTGGACAGGGGCCCTACGAGCAGTACTTC. It encodes CASSPSGQGPYEQYF.

This sequence joins TRBV19 and TRBJ2-3; 8 bases map to TRBD1. Germline V CDR1 and CDR2: LNHDA, SQIVND (reference sequence). V was clipped by 11 bases and J by 2 bases; unmatched bases: 6. This CDR3 is built from 13 residues. In nucleotides, the CDR3 is TGTGCCGCCCGGGACAGGATCACAGATACGCAGTATTTT. This translates into CAARDRITDTQYF.

This clone was seen only once. The rearrangement joins TRBV5-6 to TRBJ1-5; 7 bases are shared with TRBD1. Per germline, CDR1 SGHDT and CDR2 YYEEEE. The CDR3 has 17 residues. Germline trimming cut 4 bases from V and 0 bases from J; bases unmatched to any gene: 10. In DNA form, the CDR3 reads TGTGCCAGCAGCGAGCGACAGGGAGGCTATAGCAATCAGCCCCAGCATTTT. Translated: CASSERQGGYSNQPQHF.

This clone was observed a handful of times. The chain joins TRBV6-5 to TRBJ2-7; D may be TRBD2 (6 bases). Trimming took off 2 bases at V and 6 bases at J, with 14 bases between the two ends. Germline V gene data show CDR1 as MNHEY and CDR2 as SVGAGI. The CDR3 loop spans 14 amino acids. CDR3 sequence reads: CASSYALQGGEQYF. CDR3 nucleotide sequence: TGTGCCAGCAGTTACGCCCTCCAGGGAGGCGAGCAGTACTTC.

This clone was seen only once. The CDR3 DNA reads as TGCGCCAGCAGCTTAGGAGACAGCAAAAACATTCAGTACTTC. Translation gives CASSLGDSKNIQYF. The chain recombines TRBV5-1 with TRBJ2-4, with a tentative D call TRBD1 (5 bases). This CDR3 comprises 14 residues. The germline gives CDR1 SGHRS, CDR2 YFSETQ. The V and J ends lost 2 bases and 3 bases respectively, with 9 bases between them.

This chain joins TRBV4-1 and TRBJ1-6; D may be TRBD1 (5 bases). The CDR3 sequence is 17 residues long. V lost 3 bases, J lost 7 bases, and 19 bases lay in between. Germline values: CDR1 MGHRA, CDR2 YSYEKL. This CDR3 reads CASSHETTETFNSPLHF. The CDR3 bases are TGCGCCAGCAGCCATGAGACGACAGAAACCTTCAATTCACCCCTCCACTTT.

This rearrangement joins TRBV27 to TRBJ1-1; 9 positions agree with TRBD1. Germline assignment: CDR1 MNHEY and CDR2 SMNVEV (reference sequence). V was clipped by 5 bases and J by 1 base; unmatched bases: 5. CDR3 length: 15 residues. CDR3 loop: CASSPGTGPNTEAFF. As DNA, the CDR3 is TGTGCCAGCAGTCCCGGGACAGGGCCGAACACTGAAGCTTTCTTT.

The V and J genes are TRBV5-6 and TRBJ2-7, with TRBD2 identical over 8 bases. V lost 4 bases, J lost 7 bases, and 13 bases stayed unmatched. CDR1 SGHDT and CDR2 YYEEEE come from the germline V gene. This CDR3 contains 15 residues. The CDR3: CASSPRGTRRGEQYF. CDR3 coding DNA: TGTGCCAGCAGCCCCCGCGGGACTAGACGTGGTGAGCAGTACTTC.

The chain links TRBV5-4 to TRBJ1-1; maybe TRBD1 (5 bases). Germline CDR1 and CDR2: SGHNT and YYREEE (reference sequence). Between the trimmed V and J ends, which lost 0 bases and 1 base, there was a span of 22 bases. This CDR3 spans 19 amino acids. This CDR3 reads CASSLVRKRGWFKNTEAFF. CDR3 sequence (DNA): TGTGCCAGCAGCTTGGTTCGAAAAAGGGGTTGGTTTAAGAACACTGAAGCTTTCTTT.

The V gene is TRBV9, the J gene TRBJ2-3; possibly TRBD2 for D (6 bases). The CDR3 extends over 14 amino acids. Germline CDR1 and CDR2: SGDLS and YYNGEE. Trimming removed 0 bases from V and 3 bases from J, with 8 bases in between. The CDR3 region is CASSVEDYTDTQYF. The CDR3 DNA follows: TGTGCCAGCAGCGTAGAGGACTATACAGATACGCAGTATTTT.